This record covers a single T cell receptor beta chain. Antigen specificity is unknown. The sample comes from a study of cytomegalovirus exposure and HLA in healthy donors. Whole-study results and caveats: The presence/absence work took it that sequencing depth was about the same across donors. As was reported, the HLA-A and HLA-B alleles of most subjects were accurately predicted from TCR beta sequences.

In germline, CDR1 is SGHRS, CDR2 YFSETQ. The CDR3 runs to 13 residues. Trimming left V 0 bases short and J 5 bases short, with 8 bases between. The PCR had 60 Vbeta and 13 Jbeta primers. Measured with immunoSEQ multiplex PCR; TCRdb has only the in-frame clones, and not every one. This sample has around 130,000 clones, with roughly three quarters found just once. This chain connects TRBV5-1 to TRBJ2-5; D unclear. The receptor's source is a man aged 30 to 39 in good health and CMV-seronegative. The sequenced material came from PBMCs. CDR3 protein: CASSLVVEETQYF. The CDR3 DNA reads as TGCGCCAGCAGCTTGGTTGTGGAGGAGACCCAGTACTTC.